The T cell receptor beta chain under discussion was sequenced for a study of T cell repertoires in cytomegalovirus infection. TCRdb re-called the reads through MiXCR, storing one row per CDR3 protein. The sample comprises approximately 1,000,000 distinct CDR3 sequences, about a third of which are singletons, and around 15% rests with the top ten. Germline V gene lookup returns CDR1 MGHRA and CDR2 YSYEKL. V was cut by 2 bases and J by 3 bases, with 11 bases left in between. CDR3 size: 15 residues. A word on this clonotype: Antigen specificity is unknown.

The receptor's source is a human donor in good health (CMV status not recorded). Some clones in this sample may be carry-over from other donors' samples. V is TRBV4-1 and J is TRBJ1-5; tentative D call: TRBD1 (5 bases). The specimen was cultured CD8+ T cells from PBMCs, collected from culture after CMV antigen stimulation. CDR3 in DNA: TGCGCCAGCAGCCAACCAGGAGGGGTCAATCAGCCCCAGCATTTT. It yields the protein CASSQPGGVNQPQHF.